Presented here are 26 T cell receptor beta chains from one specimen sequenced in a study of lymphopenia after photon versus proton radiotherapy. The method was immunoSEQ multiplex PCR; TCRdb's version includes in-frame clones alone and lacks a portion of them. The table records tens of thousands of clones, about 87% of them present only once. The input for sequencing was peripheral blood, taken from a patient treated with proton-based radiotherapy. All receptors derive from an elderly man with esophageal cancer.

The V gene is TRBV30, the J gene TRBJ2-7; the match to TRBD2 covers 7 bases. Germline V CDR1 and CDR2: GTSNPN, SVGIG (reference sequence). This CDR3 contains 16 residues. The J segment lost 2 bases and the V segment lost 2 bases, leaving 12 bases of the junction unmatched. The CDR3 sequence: CAWSWIRLAATYEQYF. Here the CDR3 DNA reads TGTGCCTGGAGTTGGATTAGGCTAGCGGCCACCTACGAGCAGTACTTC.

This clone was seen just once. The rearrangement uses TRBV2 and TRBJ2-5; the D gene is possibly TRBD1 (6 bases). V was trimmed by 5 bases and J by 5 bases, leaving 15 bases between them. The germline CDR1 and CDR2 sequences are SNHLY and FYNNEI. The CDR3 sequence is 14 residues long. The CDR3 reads CASSSRGGWETQYF. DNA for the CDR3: TGTGCCAGCAGTTCACGAGGGGGTTGGGAGACCCAGTACTTC.

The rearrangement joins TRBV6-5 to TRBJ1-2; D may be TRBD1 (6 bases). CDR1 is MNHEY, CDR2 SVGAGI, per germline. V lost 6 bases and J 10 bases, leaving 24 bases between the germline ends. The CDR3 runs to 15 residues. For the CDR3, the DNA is TGTGCCAGCAGAAACACAGGGTCCCTACTCGGTCCCTACACCTTC. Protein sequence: CASRNTGSLLGPYTF.

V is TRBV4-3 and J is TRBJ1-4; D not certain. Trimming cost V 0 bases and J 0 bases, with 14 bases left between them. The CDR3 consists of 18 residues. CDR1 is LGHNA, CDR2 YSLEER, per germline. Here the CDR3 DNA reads TGCGCCAGCAGCCAAGATCCACAGTCCCTTGCAACTAATGAAAAACTGTTTTTT. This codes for CASSQDPQSLATNEKLFF.

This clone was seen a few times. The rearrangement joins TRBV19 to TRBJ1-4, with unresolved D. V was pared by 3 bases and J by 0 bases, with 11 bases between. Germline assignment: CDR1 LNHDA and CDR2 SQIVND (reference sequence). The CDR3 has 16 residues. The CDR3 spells CASSIQKVTTNEKLFF. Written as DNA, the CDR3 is TGTGCCAGTAGTATCCAGAAGGTAACAACTAATGAAAAACTGTTTTTT.

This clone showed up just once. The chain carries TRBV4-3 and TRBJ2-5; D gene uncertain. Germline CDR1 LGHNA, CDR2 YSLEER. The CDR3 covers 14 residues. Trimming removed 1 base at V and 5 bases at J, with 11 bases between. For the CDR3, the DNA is TGCGCCAGCAGCCAAGTGGGTGGGATCGAGACCCAGTACTTC. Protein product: CASSQVGGIETQYF.

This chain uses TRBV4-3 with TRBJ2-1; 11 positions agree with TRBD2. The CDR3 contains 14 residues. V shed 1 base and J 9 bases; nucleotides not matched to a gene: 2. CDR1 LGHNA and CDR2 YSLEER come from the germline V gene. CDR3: CASSQGLAGSEQFF. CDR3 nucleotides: TGCGCCAGCAGCCAAGGACTAGCGGGGAGTGAGCAGTTCTTC.

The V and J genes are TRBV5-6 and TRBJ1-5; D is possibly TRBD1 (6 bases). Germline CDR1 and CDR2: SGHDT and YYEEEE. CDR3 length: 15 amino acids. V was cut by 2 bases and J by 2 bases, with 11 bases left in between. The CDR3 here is CASSFRGTGNQPQHF. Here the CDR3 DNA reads TGTGCCAGCAGCTTCAGGGGAACAGGCAATCAGCCCCAGCATTTT.

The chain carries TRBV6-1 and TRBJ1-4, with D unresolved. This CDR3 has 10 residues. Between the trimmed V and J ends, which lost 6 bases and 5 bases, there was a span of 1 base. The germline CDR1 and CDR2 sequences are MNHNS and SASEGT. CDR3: CASRNEKLFF. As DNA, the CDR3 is TGTGCCAGCAGGAATGAAAAACTGTTTTTT.

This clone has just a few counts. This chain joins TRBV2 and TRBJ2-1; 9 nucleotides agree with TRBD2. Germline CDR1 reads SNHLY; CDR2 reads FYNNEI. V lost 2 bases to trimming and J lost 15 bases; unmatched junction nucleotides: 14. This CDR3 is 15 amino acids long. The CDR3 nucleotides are TGTGCCAGCAGTGAAAAAGGAGGCGGGAGGGCCCCCTGGTTCTTC. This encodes CASSEKGGGRAPWFF.

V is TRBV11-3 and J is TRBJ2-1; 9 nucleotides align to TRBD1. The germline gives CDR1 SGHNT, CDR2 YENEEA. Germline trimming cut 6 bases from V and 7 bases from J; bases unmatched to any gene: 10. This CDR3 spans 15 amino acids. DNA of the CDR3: TGTGCCAGCAGTTTTACGACAGGGGGTTTTAATGAGCAGTTCTTC. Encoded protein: CASSFTTGGFNEQFF.

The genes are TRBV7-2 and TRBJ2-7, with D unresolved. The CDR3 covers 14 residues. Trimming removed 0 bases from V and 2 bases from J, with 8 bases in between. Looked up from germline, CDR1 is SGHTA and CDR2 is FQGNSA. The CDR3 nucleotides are TGTGCCAGCAGCTTAGCGATCAGAACCTACGAGCAGTACTTC. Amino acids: CASSLAIRTYEQYF.

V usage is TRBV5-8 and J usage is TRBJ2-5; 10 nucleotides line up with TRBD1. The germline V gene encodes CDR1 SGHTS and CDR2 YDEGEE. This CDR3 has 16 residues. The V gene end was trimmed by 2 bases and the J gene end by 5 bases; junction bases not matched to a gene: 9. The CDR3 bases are TGTGCCAGCAGCTTCCGACAGGGGGCAGGAGGGGAGACCCAGTACTTC. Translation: CASSFRQGAGGETQYF.

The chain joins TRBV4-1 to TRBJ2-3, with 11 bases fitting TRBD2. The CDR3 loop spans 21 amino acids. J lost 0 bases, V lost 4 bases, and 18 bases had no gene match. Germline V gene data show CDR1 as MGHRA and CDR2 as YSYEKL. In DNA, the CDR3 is TGCGCCAGCAGCCCCTCGAGAGATAGCGGGAGGGGATTAGTTAGCACAGATACGCAGTATTTT. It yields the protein CASSPSRDSGRGLVSTDTQYF.

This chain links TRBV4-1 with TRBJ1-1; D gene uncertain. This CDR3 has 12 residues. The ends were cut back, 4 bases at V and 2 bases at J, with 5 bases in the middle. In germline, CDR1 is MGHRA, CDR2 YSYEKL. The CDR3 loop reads CASSRYNTEAFF. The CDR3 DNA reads TGCGCCAGCAGCCGCTATAACACTGAAGCTTTCTTT.

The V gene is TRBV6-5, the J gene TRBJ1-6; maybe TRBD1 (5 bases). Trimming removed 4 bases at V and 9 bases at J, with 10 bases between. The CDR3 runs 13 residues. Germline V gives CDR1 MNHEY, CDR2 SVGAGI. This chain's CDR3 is CASSLVGVSPLHF. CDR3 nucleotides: TGTGCCAGCAGTTTAGTAGGGGTTTCACCCCTCCACTTT.

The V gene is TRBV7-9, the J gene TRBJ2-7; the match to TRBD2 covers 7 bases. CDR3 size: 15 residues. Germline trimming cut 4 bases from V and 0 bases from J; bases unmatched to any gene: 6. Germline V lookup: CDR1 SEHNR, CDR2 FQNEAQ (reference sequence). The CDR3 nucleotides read TGTGCCAGCAGCTCGGGAGGCCGTAGCTCCTACGAGCAGTACTTC. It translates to CASSSGGRSSYEQYF.

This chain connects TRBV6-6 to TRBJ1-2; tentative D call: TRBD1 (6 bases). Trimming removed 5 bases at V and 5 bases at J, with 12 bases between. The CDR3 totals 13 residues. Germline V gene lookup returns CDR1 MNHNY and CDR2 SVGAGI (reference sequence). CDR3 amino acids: CASSPTGNYGYTF. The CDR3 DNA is TGTGCCAGCAGTCCTACAGGGAATTATGGCTACACCTTC.

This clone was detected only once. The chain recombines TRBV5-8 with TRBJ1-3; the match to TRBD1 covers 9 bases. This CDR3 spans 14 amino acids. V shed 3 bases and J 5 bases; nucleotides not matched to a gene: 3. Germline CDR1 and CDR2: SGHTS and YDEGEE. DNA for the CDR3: TGTGCCAGCAGCTGGGACAGGGAAAGAAACACCATATATTTT. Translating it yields CASSWDRERNTIYF. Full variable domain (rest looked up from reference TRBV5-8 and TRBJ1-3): EAGVTQSPTHLIKTRGQQATLRCSPISGHTSVYWYQQALGLGLQFLLWYDEGEERNRGNFPPRFSGRQFPNYSSELNVNALELEDSALYLCASSWDRERNTIYFGEGSWLTVV.

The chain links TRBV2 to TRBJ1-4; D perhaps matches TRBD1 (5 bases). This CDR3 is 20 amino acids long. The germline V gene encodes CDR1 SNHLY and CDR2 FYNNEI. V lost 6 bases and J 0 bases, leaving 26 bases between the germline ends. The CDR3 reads CASSLRSERGPEATNEKLFF. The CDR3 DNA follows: TGTGCCAGCAGCCTTAGATCGGAGAGGGGACCGGAGGCAACTAATGAAAAACTGTTTTTT.

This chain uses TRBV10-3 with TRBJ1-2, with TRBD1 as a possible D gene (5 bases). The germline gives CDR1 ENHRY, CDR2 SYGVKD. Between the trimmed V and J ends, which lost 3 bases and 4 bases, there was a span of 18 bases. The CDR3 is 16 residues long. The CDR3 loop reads CAISEGGTRGPYGYTF. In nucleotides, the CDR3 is TGTGCCATCAGTGAAGGAGGGACTCGGGGTCCCTATGGCTACACCTTC.

The DNA of the CDR3 is TGTGCCAGTAGTACATCGGCCCCATTGGGGGGAAGCCACAATGAGCAGTTCTTC. This translates into CASSTSAPLGGSHNEQFF. V is TRBV19 and J is TRBJ2-1, with a tentative D call TRBD2 (6 bases). The CDR3 runs to 18 residues. The V gene lost 4 bases and the J gene lost 5 bases, with 24 bases spanning the gap. Per germline, CDR1 LNHDA and CDR2 SQIVND (reference sequence).

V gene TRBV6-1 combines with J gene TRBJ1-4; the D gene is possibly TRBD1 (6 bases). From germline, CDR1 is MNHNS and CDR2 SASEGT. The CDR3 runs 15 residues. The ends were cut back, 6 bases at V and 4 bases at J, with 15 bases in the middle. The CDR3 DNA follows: TGTGCCAGCAGCGCATTTCAGGGGAGTAATGAAAAACTGTTTTTT. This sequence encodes CASSAFQGSNEKLFF.

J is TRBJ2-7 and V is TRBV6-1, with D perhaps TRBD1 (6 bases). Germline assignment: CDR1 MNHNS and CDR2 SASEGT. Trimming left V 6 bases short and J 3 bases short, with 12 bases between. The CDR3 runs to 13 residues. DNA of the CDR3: TGTGCCAGCAGCCATACAGGGTTCTACGAGCAGTACTTC. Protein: CASSHTGFYEQYF.

Here the CDR3 reads CASSQDLGLADVRQFF. Here the CDR3 DNA reads TGCGCCAGCAGCCAAGATCTAGGGCTAGCGGACGTGAGGCAGTTCTTC. The chain employs TRBV4-3 and TRBJ2-1; 7 bases agree with TRBD2. Germline V lookup: CDR1 LGHNA, CDR2 YSLEER. Trimming took 0 bases from V and 12 from J; bases not matched to a gene: 14. This CDR3 comprises 16 residues.

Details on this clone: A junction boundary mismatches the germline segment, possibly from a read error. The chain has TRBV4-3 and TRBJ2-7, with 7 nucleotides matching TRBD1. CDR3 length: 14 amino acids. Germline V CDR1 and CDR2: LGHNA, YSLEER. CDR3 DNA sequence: TGCGCCAGCAGCGAAGACAGGGCCTCCTACGAGCAGTACTTC. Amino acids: CASSEDRASYEQYF.